These T cell receptor beta chains were read from a single sample in a study of cytomegalovirus exposure and HLA in healthy donors. Libraries were prepared by immunoSEQ multiplex PCR; TCRdb keeps only in-frame clonotypes and omits some of them. The sample lists some 120,000 clones, 95% to 96% occurring once. Specimen: PBMCs. These TCRs come from a man aged 18 to 30 in good health and CMV-seronegative. CDR3s include the opening cysteine and the closing phenylalanine or tryptophan. A D gene is named only where the DNA matches it firmly. Size values are once, few and many counts, or a class for expanded clones, and some rows have none.

clone_size j_call v_call cdr3_length d_call cdr3_aa cdr3_nt
- TRBJ1-2 TRBV5-4 15 - CASSGGAPKVHGYTF TGTGCCAGCAGCGGCGGGGCCCCGAAGGTCCATGGCTACACCTTC
- TRBJ2-3 TRBV2 12 - CASRQTTDTQYF TGTGCCAGCAGACAGACCACAGATACGCAGTATTTT
- TRBJ1-3 TRBV2 16 - CASSAKQASSGNTIYF TGTGCCAGCAGCGCTAAGCAGGCGAGCTCTGGAAACACCATATATTTT
- TRBJ2-3 TRBV27 17 - CASSPIGGHYSTDTQYF TGTGCCAGCAGCCCCATCGGAGGGCATTATAGCACAGATACGCAGTATTTT
- TRBJ2-5 TRBV6-5 14 - CASSYTPPRETQYF TGTGCCAGCAGTTACACCCCCCCGAGGGAGACCCAGTACTTC
- TRBJ2-6 TRBV2 15 - CASSEVLSGANVLTF TGTGCCAGCAGTGAAGTACTCTCTGGGGCCAACGTCCTGACTTTC
- TRBJ2-7 TRBV28 16 - CASNLSLRAARYEQYF TGTGCCAGCAATCTCTCTTTGAGGGCTGCGCGATACGAGCAGTACTTC
- TRBJ1-1 TRBV5-4 14 - CASSLVRRGGQAFF TGTGCCAGCAGCTTGGTTCGGAGGGGAGGGCAAGCTTTCTTT
- TRBJ1-2 TRBV6-5 14 - CASSQTGLEGGYTF TGTGCCAGCAGTCAGACAGGACTTGAAGGGGGCTACACCTTC
- TRBJ1-5 TRBV9 14 TRBD1 CASSVGTVNQPQHF TGTGCCAGCAGCGTTGGGACAGTCAATCAGCCCCAGCATTTT
- TRBJ2-1 TRBV19 17 TRBD1 CASSIDQRDSLNNEQFF TGTGCCAGTAGTATAGATCAAAGGGACAGTCTTAACAATGAGCAGTTCTTC
- TRBJ1-5 TRBV10-3 15 TRBD1 CAISEGDRGYQPQHF TGTGCCATCAGTGAAGGGGACAGGGGGTATCAGCCCCAGCATTTT
- TRBJ2-7 TRBV30 13 - CAQAGGSPYEQYF TGTGCCCAAGCGGGTGGGTCCCCCTACGAGCAGTACTTC
- TRBJ2-1 TRBV28 11 - CASKGVTQQFF TGTGCCAGCAAGGGGGTTACCCAGCAGTTCTTC
- TRBJ1-1 TRBV29-1 15 - CSVRVGPRSERKAFF TGCAGCGTTCGGGTAGGCCCCCGCTCAGAGAGGAAAGCTTTCTTT
- TRBJ2-3 TRBV14 16 TRBD1 CASSRRTGPSGDTQYF TGTGCCAGCAGCCGACGGACAGGCCCGTCGGGAGATACGCAGTATTTT
- TRBJ1-2 TRBV5-4 12 - CASSSGAYGYTF TGTGCCAGCAGCTCAGGGGCCTATGGCTACACCTTC
- TRBJ1-1 TRBV15 12 - CATSRDRVEAFF TGTGCCACCAGCAGAGATCGGGTTGAAGCTTTCTTT
- TRBJ1-4 TRBV9 14 - CASGEGATNEKLFF TGTGCCAGCGGGGAGGGAGCAACTAATGAAAAACTGTTTTTT
- TRBJ2-1 TRBV4-1 13 - CASSQYSPNEQFF TGCGCCAGCAGCCAATATAGTCCCAATGAGCAGTTCTTC
- TRBJ1-2 TRBV6-5 14 - CASSWSGGAYGYTF TGTGCCAGCAGTTGGTCGGGGGGCGCGTATGGCTACACCTTC
- TRBJ1-5 TRBV16 15 - CASSPPDGGYQPQHF TGTGCCAGCAGCCCCCCGGACGGAGGATATCAGCCCCAGCATTTT
- TRBJ1-5 TRBV2 15 TRBD1 CASSTPGQANQPQHF TGTGCCAGCAGTACACCGGGACAGGCAAATCAGCCCCAGCATTTT
- TRBJ1-1 TRBV7-9 15 - CASSPQTGGRTEAFF TGTGCCAGCAGCCCCCAGACAGGTGGTAGGACTGAAGCTTTCTTT
- TRBJ2-2 TRBV6-4 17 - CASSDSSPGGYTGELFF TGTGCCAGCAGTGACTCGTCGCCCGGCGGGTACACCGGGGAGCTGTTTTTT
once TRBJ1-1 TRBV6-1 14 - CASIYTGMNTEAFF TGTGCCAGCATCTATACAGGGATGAACACTGAAGCTTTCTTT
- TRBJ2-5 TRBV28 13 - CASRNGGQETQYF TGTGCCAGCAGGAACGGTGGCCAAGAGACCCAGTACTTC
- TRBJ1-5 TRBV30 15 - CAWSGTHYSNQPQHF TGTGCCTGGTCCGGGACACACTATAGCAATCAGCCCCAGCATTTT
- TRBJ2-1 TRBV11-3 16 TRBD2 CASSTRLAGSYNEQFF TGTGCCAGCAGCACCCGACTAGCGGGTTCCTACAATGAGCAGTTCTTC
once TRBJ2-7 TRBV7-3 15 TRBD2 CASSSSSGGPYEQYF TGTGCCAGCAGCTCGTCTAGCGGAGGACCCTACGAGCAGTACTTC
- TRBJ2-3 TRBV27 16 TRBD2 CASSSLTSGSTDTQYF TGTGCCAGCAGTTCCCTGACTAGCGGTAGCACAGATACGCAGTATTTT
- TRBJ2-7 TRBV30 14 TRBD2 CAWSVVSGAYEQYF TGTGCCTGGAGTGTAGTTAGCGGGGCCTACGAGCAGTACTTC
- TRBJ1-2 TRBV27 12 - CASSLGGDGYTF TGTGCCAGCAGTTTGGGAGGGGATGGCTACACCTTC
- TRBJ2-2 TRBV7-2 16 - CASSLKRLPNTGELFF TGTGCCAGCAGCTTAAAGAGACTCCCGAACACCGGGGAGCTGTTTTTT
- TRBJ2-5 TRBV5-1 16 - CASSLEGGGGGETQYF TGCGCCAGCAGCTTGGAAGGAGGGGGCGGAGGAGAGACCCAGTACTTC
- TRBJ2-2 TRBV2 16 - CASKGDGSRDTGELFF TGTGCCAGCAAGGGAGATGGGAGTAGGGACACCGGGGAGCTGTTTTTT
- TRBJ1-5 TRBV28 16 - CASSSGTPYSNQPQHF TGTGCCAGCAGTAGCGGGACACCTTATAGCAATCAGCCCCAGCATTTT
- TRBJ2-1 TRBV6-4 13 TRBD2 CASSVTSGNEQFF TGTGCCAGCAGTGTGACTAGCGGGAATGAGCAGTTCTTC
once TRBJ1-2 TRBV27 14 - CASSTREGSYGYTF TGTGCCAGCAGTACCCGGGAGGGCAGCTATGGCTACACCTTC
- TRBJ1-5 TRBV4-3 15 - CASSQEPGDNQPQHF TGCGCCAGCAGCCAAGAACCAGGGGACAATCAGCCCCAGCATTTT
- TRBJ2-5 TRBV14 14 - CASSPRGWSETQYF TGTGCCAGCAGCCCCCGGGGTTGGAGCGAGACCCAGTACTTC
- TRBJ2-5 TRBV19 13 - CASRYSGQETQYF TGTGCCAGTAGATATTCGGGTCAAGAGACCCAGTACTTC
- TRBJ1-2 TRBV28 13 - CASTHGERRGYTF TGTGCCAGCACACACGGGGAGCGTCGGGGCTACACCTTC
- TRBJ2-7 TRBV9 14 TRBD1 CASSAGTGVYEQYF TGTGCCAGCAGCGCGGGGACAGGGGTCTACGAGCAGTACTTC
- TRBJ2-3 TRBV7-3 15 TRBD2 CASSLIGGRGDTQYF TGTGCCAGCAGCTTAATCGGCGGGAGGGGAGATACGCAGTATTTT
- TRBJ2-7 TRBV7-9 12 - CASSLALGEQYF TGTGCCAGCAGCTTAGCCCTCGGGGAGCAGTACTTC
- TRBJ2-7 TRBV5-1 15 - CASSLESRGNYEQYF TGCGCCAGCAGCTTGGAGTCTCGTGGCAACTACGAGCAGTACTTC
- TRBJ2-7 TRBV11-2 15 TRBD2 CASSFTTSGSYEQYF TGTGCCAGCAGCTTCACGACTAGCGGCTCCTACGAGCAGTACTTC
- TRBJ2-4 TRBV5-8 16 TRBD1 CASSLVAGGSGNIQYF TGTGCCAGCAGCTTGGTAGCAGGGGGAAGCGGAAACATTCAGTACTTC
once TRBJ2-2 TRBV27 18 TRBD2 CASTPLGLAGQTSGELFF TGTGCCAGCACCCCTCTGGGACTAGCGGGACAAACCTCCGGGGAGCTGTTTTTT
- TRBJ2-1 TRBV28 15 - CASSLFPGNYNEQFF TGTGCCAGCAGTTTATTCCCAGGGAACTACAATGAGCAGTTCTTC
- TRBJ1-5 TRBV30 14 - CAWTEQGGIQPQHF TGTGCCTGGACCGAGCAAGGAGGGATCCAGCCCCAGCATTTT
- TRBJ2-3 TRBV11-3 16 TRBD2 CASSFRLAGGTDTQYF TGTGCCAGCAGCTTTCGACTAGCGGGAGGCACAGATACGCAGTATTTT
- TRBJ2-3 TRBV4-3 15 TRBD2 CASSQLAGVIDTQYF TGCGCCAGCAGCCAGTTAGCGGGAGTGATCGATACGCAGTATTTT
- TRBJ2-7 TRBV27 15 TRBD2 CASSLGGTSGSEQYF TGTGCCAGCAGTTTGGGGGGGACTAGCGGGAGCGAGCAGTACTTC
- TRBJ2-7 TRBV28 13 - CASSLPGGEEQYF TGTGCCAGCAGTTTACCCGGAGGGGAGGAGCAGTACTTC